The 8 T cell receptor beta chains below were found in one sample sequenced in a study of blood T cell repertoires in COVID-19. The data were produced by immunoSEQ multiplex PCR, yet TCRdb's version contains in-frame clones alone and is incomplete. The sample has about 400,000 clones; approximately 84% are singletons. Sequencing was performed on PBMCs or T cells enriched from blood (not recorded which). The source is a woman in her twenties or thirties who had recovered from COVID-19.

The chain uses TRBV28 and TRBJ2-7; TRBD1 matches 11 bases. Trimming took 7 bases from V and 6 from J; bases not matched to a gene: 11. From germline, CDR1 is MDHEN and CDR2 SYDVKM. The CDR3 has 15 amino acids. The CDR3 loop reads CASKGTLDRGLEQYF. In DNA form, the CDR3 reads TGTGCCAGCAAGGGGACACTGGACAGGGGGCTCGAGCAGTACTTC.

This clone showed up just once. The chain uses TRBV4-2 and TRBJ1-3; D uncertain. Germline-derived CDR1 and CDR2 are LGHNA and YNFKEQ. V lost 0 bases, J lost 0 bases, and 6 bases lay in between. The CDR3 is 15 residues long. This chain's CDR3 is CASSQDHYSGNTIYF. DNA of the CDR3: TGTGCCAGCAGCCAAGATCACTACTCTGGAAACACCATATATTTT.

This clone occurred a few times. V and J are TRBV9 and TRBJ1-2, with 7 positions matching TRBD1. Germline CDR1 is SGDLS and CDR2 is YYNGEE. This CDR3 is 16 amino acids long. Germline trimming cut 3 bases from V and 7 bases from J; bases unmatched to any gene: 15. For the CDR3, the DNA is TGTGCCAGCAGCGCGACTGGGGCAACCCAGGGGGGTGGCTACACCTTC. Translation gives CASSATGATQGGGYTF.

The CDR3 DNA follows: TGTGCCAGCAGCCCACAGGGGGCCTACGAGCAGTACTTC. Amino acids: CASSPQGAYEQYF. The chain combines TRBV7-9 with TRBJ2-7; 8 positions agree with TRBD1. The CDR3 extends over 13 amino acids. V was pared by 5 bases and J by 2 bases, with 2 bases of the junction left unmatched. The germline V gene encodes CDR1 SEHNR and CDR2 FQNEAQ (reference sequence).

This chain connects TRBV2 to TRBJ2-1; 7 bases fit TRBD2. Germline CDR1 SNHLY, CDR2 FYNNEI. This CDR3 is 14 amino acids long. V trimming: 1 base; J trimming: 10 bases; junction bases outside the gene matches: 7. CDR3 DNA sequence: TGTGCCAGCAGTGAAGGTGTTACCGGGGGGGAGCAGTTCTTC. Amino acids: CASSEGVTGGEQFF.

The V and J genes are TRBV6-2 or TRBV6-3 and TRBJ1-1; 7 positions agree with TRBD1. CDR1 and CDR2 (germline): MNHEY, SVGEGT. V trimming: 2 bases; J trimming: 5 bases; junction bases outside the gene matches: 11. The CDR3 runs to 16 residues. This CDR3 is CASSYPLEQGSTEAFF. As DNA, the CDR3 is TGTGCCAGCAGTTACCCTCTAGAACAGGGGTCGACTGAAGCTTTCTTT.

This rearrangement joins TRBV5-4 to TRBJ2-1; weak D call: TRBD1 (6 bases). Per germline, CDR1 SGHNT and CDR2 YYREEE (reference sequence). Trimming shortened V by 0 bases and J by 8 bases, and 9 bases separated the two germline ends. This CDR3 has 13 residues. The CDR3 DNA reads TGTGCCAGCAGCTTGGACAGGGTGTATGAGCAGTTCTTC. Amino acid sequence: CASSLDRVYEQFF.

The V and J genes are TRBV27 and TRBJ2-2; weak D call: TRBD1 (6 bases). Trimming left V 7 bases short and J 0 bases short, with 15 bases between. The germline V gene has CDR1 MNHEY and CDR2 SMNVEV (reference sequence). The CDR3 is 16 residues long. CDR3 sequence reads: CASTSRDTSNTGELFF. The CDR3 bases are TGTGCCAGCACATCTCGGGACACCTCGAACACCGGGGAGCTGTTTTTT.